This TCR beta chain was sequenced for a study of blood T cells in healthy people across ages. Overall study findings and caveats: Across the age range, TCR beta diversity per million T cells fell in a roughly linear way. Whereas aged donors had fewer naive CD4+ cells, long-lived donors had more of them and higher diversity.

Total RNA, at least 5.5 micrograms per sample, was extracted from PBMCs. This clonotype was recorded many times. As yet, its antigen is unknown. V trimming: 3 bases; J trimming: 7 bases; junction bases outside the gene matches: 3. The length of the CDR3 is 13 residues. Primed by a sample-barcoded 5' primer and a J-beta primer mix, a second PCR proceeded for about 6 to 11 cycles. A template-switch adaptor containing 12 random nucleotides labeled each cDNA molecule. TCRdb recomputed calls from the 5' RACE reads with MiXCR, one row per CDR3 protein. Of more than 800,000 distinct CDR3 sequences listed, more than 25% are singletons.

Sequencing was carried out using blood. This receptor was identified in a woman aged 80 or over in good health. The rearrangement joins TRBV12-3 or TRBV12-4 to TRBJ1-5, with 7 bases that match TRBD1. The CDR3 DNA is TGTGCCAGCAGTTTCGCAGGGGGGCAGCCCCAGCATTTT. Translating it yields CASSFAGGQPQHF.